The rows below give T cell receptor beta chains drawn from one sample of a study of T cell responses to AZD1222 COVID-19 vaccine. Data came from immunoSEQ multiplex PCR; TCRdb stores just in-frame clones and leaves some out. The sample includes around 140,000 clones, more than 85% seen only once; the top ten take 1.9%. The source material was peripheral blood, sampled 28 days after the second AZD1222 dose. The receptors were sampled from an adult who received the AZD1222 COVID-19 vaccine. Both conserved end residues are part of each CDR3. The order of the fields is clone size, J gene, D gene, CDR3 length, V gene, CDR3 DNA, CDR3 protein. D genes are given only for firm matches. Size is stated for part of the rows, as once, few or many counts, or as a class when the clone is expanded.

>NA|TRBJ1-1|NA|11|TRBV19
TGTGCCAGTGCCGGGGTCCCTGAAGCTTTCTTT
CASAGVPEAFF
>NA|TRBJ1-4|NA|14|TRBV5-4
TGTGCCAGCAGCCCAGGGTATGGGGGTGAAAAACTGTTTTTT
CASSPGYGGEKLFF
>NA|TRBJ1-2|TRBD1|14|TRBV6-5
TGTGCCAGCAGAGACAGGGTGTTAGTAGATGGCTACACCTTC
CASRDRVLVDGYTF
>NA|TRBJ1-1|TRBD1|15|TRBV25-1
TGTGCCAGCAACCCCGGGAGGGGGCCGGAGACTGAAGCTTTCTTT
CASNPGRGPETEAFF
>NA|TRBJ1-1|TRBD1|19|TRBV24-1
TGTGCCACCAGTGATTTCGGGACAGGGTGCCGCCGTTGGTACACTGAAGCTTTCTTT
CATSDFGTGCRRWYTEAFF
>once|TRBJ1-6|NA|16|TRBV6-1
TGTGCCAGCAGTGAAGCGGTCATCGCCACAGATTCACCCCTCCACTTT
CASSEAVIATDSPLHF
>NA|TRBJ2-7|NA|13|TRBV6-6
TGTGCCAGCAGTGGACAGAATAATCACGAGCAGTACTTC
CASSGQNNHEQYF
>NA|TRBJ1-2|NA|12|TRBV4-1
TGCGCCAGCAGCTACGGGGACTATGGCTACACCTTC
CASSYGDYGYTF
>NA|TRBJ2-5|NA|15|TRBV3-1/TRBV3-2
TGTGCCAGCAGCCAAGATGCTCGGGTGGGACAGACCCAGTACTTC
CASSQDARVGQTQYF
>NA|TRBJ1-2|TRBD1|18|TRBV3-1/TRBV3-2
TGTGCCAGCAGCCCCAGTTATGGACAGGGGGTATCTAACTATGGCTACACCTTC
CASSPSYGQGVSNYGYTF
>NA|TRBJ2-3|NA|24|TRBV21-1
TGTGCCAGCAGCAAAGGTCCTAGGATTAGGACAGATGGGCCACCCTGTGCTAGCACAGATACGCAGTATTTT
CASSKGPRIRTDGPPCASTDTQYF
>once|TRBJ2-1|TRBD2|15|TRBV12-5
TGTGCTAGTGGTTTGGTAACTCGGGAGGGAAATGAGCAGTTCTTC
CASGLVTREGNEQFF
>NA|TRBJ1-4|NA|13|TRBV4-1
TGCGCCAGCAGCCAAGGAGAGGGTGGAGATCTGTTTTTT
CASSQGEGGDLFF
>few|TRBJ1-2|NA|13|TRBV12-3/TRBV12-4
TGTGCCACTACCTTCGGTGGGAACTATGGCTACACCTTC
CATTFGGNYGYTF
>once|TRBJ1-6|TRBD1|14|TRBV2
TGTGCCAGCAGCAGACAGGGAGGTAATTCACCCCTCCACTTT
CASSRQGGNSPLHF
>NA|TRBJ2-1|TRBD2|13|TRBV27
TGTGCCAGCAGACGGAACTTGGGGGGGGAGCAGTTCTTC
CASRRNLGGEQFF
>NA|TRBJ2-1|NA|13|TRBV14
TGTGCCAGCAGCCCAAGCGCATACAATGAGCAGTTCTTC
CASSPSAYNEQFF
>NA|TRBJ1-1|NA|13|TRBV7-8
TGTGCCAGCAGCTTACTACAGAACACTGAAGCTTTCTTT
CASSLLQNTEAFF
>NA|TRBJ2-4|NA|15|TRBV9
TGTGCCAGCAGCGTGGAGGGAAAGGCCAAAAACATTCAGTACTTC
CASSVEGKAKNIQYF
>NA|TRBJ2-3|NA|14|TRBV7-9
TGTGCCAGCAGCTCTCCCCTCAGGGGCCATACGCAGTATTTT
CASSSPLRGHTQYF
>NA|TRBJ1-2|NA|14|TRBV11-3
TGTGCCAGCAGCACTCGACAAGCCGCGGGTGGCTACACCTTC
CASSTRQAAGGYTF
>NA|TRBJ1-4|TRBD1|16|TRBV19
TGTGCCAGTAGTTCAGATCCGGGACAGGGGAGGAAAAAACTGTTTTTT
CASSSDPGQGRKKLFF
>few|TRBJ1-2|NA|12|TRBV7-9
TGTGCCAGCAGCCGCCAGGGAAATGGCTACACCTTC
CASSRQGNGYTF
>NA|TRBJ2-1|TRBD2|16|TRBV24-1
TGTGCCACCAGTGACCCTGGGGGGACTAGAGACAATGAGCAGTTCTTC
CATSDPGGTRDNEQFF
>NA|TRBJ1-4|NA|13|TRBV18
TGTGCCAGCTCACGGGCCCCAAATGAAAAACTGTTTTTT
CASSRAPNEKLFF
>NA|TRBJ2-1|TRBD2|14|TRBV11-2
TGTGCCAGCAGCCCAGAACTAGCGGGAGGGATTCAGTTCTTC
CASSPELAGGIQFF
>NA|TRBJ2-1|TRBD2|14|TRBV14
TGTGCCAGCAGCCGGACTAGCGGGAGTAATGAGCAGTTCTTC
CASSRTSGSNEQFF
>NA|TRBJ1-2|NA|14|TRBV19
TGTGCCAGTAGAGGAGAGATGGGGCCGAAAGGCTACACCTTC
CASRGEMGPKGYTF
>NA|TRBJ1-1|NA|15|TRBV4-2
TGTGCCAGCAGCCAAGGTCCGGGCGCGAACACTGAAGCTTTCTTT
CASSQGPGANTEAFF
>NA|TRBJ2-1|TRBD2|16|TRBV10-3
TGTGCCATCACCCGAGCTAGCGGGGGAACCTACAATGAGCAGTTCTTC
CAITRASGGTYNEQFF
>NA|TRBJ1-4|NA|16|TRBV5-1
TGCGCCAGCAGCTATACGGCAGGGGCGACTAATGAAAAACTGTTTTTT
CASSYTAGATNEKLFF
>NA|TRBJ2-1|TRBD1|15|TRBV5-4
TGTGCCAGCAGCGGAGGGACAGGGCGGTCGAATGAGCAGTTCTTC
CASSGGTGRSNEQFF
>NA|TRBJ1-1|NA|13|TRBV7-9
TGTGCCAGCAGCTTGGGGACCGACACTGAAGCTTTCTTT
CASSLGTDTEAFF
>few|TRBJ2-3|NA|14|TRBV29-1
TGCAGCGTTAGGGCTGGTTCTGGCACAGATACGCAGTATTTT
CSVRAGSGTDTQYF
>NA|TRBJ1-3|NA|17|TRBV4-1
TGCGCCAGCAGCCAAGACGCTAATCCGGGCCTTGGGAACACCATATATTTT
CASSQDANPGLGNTIYF
>NA|TRBJ1-2|TRBD1|14|TRBV6-5
TGTGCCAGCACCAGGGACAGGGGCAACTATGGCTACACCTTC
CASTRDRGNYGYTF
>NA|TRBJ2-1|NA|14|TRBV11-2
TGTGCCAGCAGCTTAGATTTGGGGATCAATGAGCAGTTCTTC
CASSLDLGINEQFF
>NA|TRBJ2-3|TRBD2|17|TRBV18
TGTGCCAGCTCACCGGGACTAGCGGGGATTAGCACAGATACGCAGTATTTT
CASSPGLAGISTDTQYF
>once|TRBJ2-3|TRBD2|17|TRBV9
TGTGCCAGCAGCGTCCTCGGACTAGCGGGAGGCACAGATACGCAGTATTTT
CASSVLGLAGGTDTQYF
>NA|TRBJ1-2|NA|15|TRBV3-1/TRBV3-2
TGTGCCAGCAGCCCTACAGGGAACCCTAACTATGGCTACACCTTC
CASSPTGNPNYGYTF
>NA|TRBJ1-2|NA|14|TRBV24-1
TGTGCCACCAGTGATTTTTCGGGAAACTATGGCTACACCTTC
CATSDFSGNYGYTF
>NA|TRBJ2-2|TRBD2|14|TRBV4-3
TGCGCCAGCAGGCGCGGGAGTGTGGTCGGGGAGCTGTTTTTT
CASRRGSVVGELFF
>NA|TRBJ2-3|NA|15|TRBV9
TGTGCCAGCAGCGTAGGAGGGGGGGGCGTCGATACGCAGTATTTT
CASSVGGGGVDTQYF
>NA|TRBJ1-2|TRBD1|13|TRBV29-1
TGCAGCGCGGGGGGTGGACAGGCCTATGGCTACACCTTC
CSAGGGQAYGYTF
>NA|TRBJ1-3|NA|14|TRBV3-1/TRBV3-2
TGTGCCAGCAGCCCGGCCAGCTCTGGAAACACCATATATTTT
CASSPASSGNTIYF
>NA|TRBJ2-1|NA|14|TRBV27
TGTGCCAGCAGTTCCCAAGACTTGTACAATGAGCAGTTCTTC
CASSSQDLYNEQFF